One sample yielded the 14 T cell receptor beta chains listed below, sequenced in a study of blood T cell repertoires in COVID-19. Measured with immunoSEQ multiplex PCR; TCRdb has only the in-frame clones, and not every one. This table has about 74,000 clones, more than 75% appearing once. The material sequenced was peripheral blood. The receptors come from a woman of 80 years or more with active or convalescent COVID-19.

The V gene is TRBV7-2, the J gene TRBJ2-7; TRBD2 agrees at 7 bases. Germline CDR1 SGHTA, CDR2 FQGNSA. V lost 1 base and J lost 1; bases outside the gene matches: 1. The CDR3 totals 14 residues. As DNA, the CDR3 is TGTGCCAGCAGCTTAGTGGGGGGGTCCTACGAGCAGTACTTC. Its translation: CASSLVGGSYEQYF.

The rearrangement uses TRBV25-1 and TRBJ2-7, with TRBD1 as a possible D gene (6 bases). Germline V gives CDR1 MGHDK, CDR2 SYGVNS. The ends were cut back, 0 bases at V and 3 bases at J, with 15 bases in the middle. The CDR3 runs 16 residues. Here the CDR3 DNA reads TGTGCCAGCAGTGAATATGTTTGGGGCAGGGGCTACGAGCAGTACTTC. This gives the protein CASSEYVWGRGYEQYF.

The V and J genes are TRBV19 and TRBJ1-5; D remains unclear. This CDR3 region has 12 residues. Germline CDR1 and CDR2: LNHDA and SQIVND (reference sequence). Trimming shortened V by 5 bases and J by 8 bases, and 10 bases separated the two germline ends. The DNA for the CDR3 is TGTGCCAGTAGTTCCCGCGGGGAGCCCCAGCATTTT. Protein sequence: CASSSRGEPQHF. The variable domain in full, completed from reference TRBV19 and TRBJ1-5, reads DGGITQSPKYLFRKEGQNVTLSCEQNLNHDAMYWYRQDPGQGLRLIYYSQIVNDFQKGDIAEGYSVSREKKESFPLTVTSAQKNPTAFYLCASSSRGEPQHFGDGTRLSIL.

The chain links TRBV24-1 to TRBJ2-7, with a tentative D call TRBD1 (6 bases). The CDR3 sequence is 16 residues long. Germline V gene lookup returns CDR1 KGHDR and CDR2 SFDVKD. The V end was cut by 4 bases, the J end by 3 bases, with 18 bases between. This chain's CDR3 is CATSDYDRLTRYEQYF. For the CDR3, the DNA is TGTGCCACCAGTGACTATGACAGGTTGACGCGCTACGAGCAGTACTTC.

The gene calls are TRBV15 and TRBJ1-5; D uncertain. Trimming shortened V by 5 bases and J by 3 bases, and 8 bases separated the two germline ends. Looked up from germline, CDR1 is LNHNV and CDR2 is YYDKDF (reference sequence). The CDR3 has 13 amino acids. CDR3 sequence: CATSLQVNQPQHF. The CDR3 bases are TGTGCCACCAGCTTGCAGGTCAATCAGCCCCAGCATTTT. Full variable domain (remainder filled in from reference TRBV15 and TRBJ1-5): DAMVIQNPRYQVTQFGKPVTLSCSQTLNHNVMYWYQQKSSQAPKLLFHYYDKDFNNEADTPDNFQSRRPNTSFCFLDIRSPGLGDTAMYLCATSLQVNQPQHFGDGTRLSIL.

The chain recombines TRBV6-2 or TRBV6-3 with TRBJ2-2; the match to TRBD1 covers 7 bases. The CDR3 has 15 residues. Looked up from germline, CDR1 is MNHEY and CDR2 is SVGEGT. J was trimmed by 2 bases and V by 6 bases; bases with no gene match: 6. In DNA, the CDR3 is TGTGCCAGCAGCCAACAGGGGTTTAACACCGGGGAGCTGTTTTTT. As protein: CASSQQGFNTGELFF.

The chain recombines TRBV3-1 (or the pseudogene TRBV3-2) with TRBJ2-2; possibly TRBD2 for D (6 bases). The germline V gene has CDR1 LGHDT and CDR2 YNNKEL (reference sequence). V gave up 0 bases and J gave up 4 bases, with 6 bases separating them. This CDR3 region has 14 residues. This chain's CDR3 is CASSQEGGTGELFF. DNA for the CDR3: TGTGCCAGCAGCCAAGAGGGGGGCACCGGGGAGCTGTTTTTT.

V gene TRBV19 combines with J gene TRBJ1-6; possible D gene TRBD1, 5 bases. V was pared by 4 bases and J by 10 bases, with 23 bases between. Per the germline V gene, CDR1 is LNHDA and CDR2 is SQIVND (reference sequence). The CDR3 runs to 17 residues. CDR3 DNA: TGTGCCAGTAGTAGTCCGACTGGGGGGGGTATACGATCACCCCTCCACTTT. Translating it yields CASSSPTGGGIRSPLHF.

The rearrangement links TRBV23-1 to TRBJ2-4; weak D call: TRBD1 (6 bases). TRBV23-1 is classed as an ORF, of uncertain function. Trimming took 2 bases from V and 5 from J, leaving 16 bases between them. CDR3 length: 16 residues. The chain's CDR3 is CASSQNPVRGENIQYF. The DNA of the CDR3 is TGCGCCAGCAGTCAAAACCCAGTCAGGGGCGAAAACATTCAGTACTTC.

The J gene is TRBJ2-4, the V gene TRBV7-2, with a weak D call TRBD1 (6 bases). V was cut by 5 bases and J by 8 bases, with 16 bases left in between. Germline V CDR1 and CDR2: SGHTA, FQGNSA. The CDR3 length is 14 residues. The CDR3 loop is CASSPTTGLHIQYF. The CDR3 DNA is TGTGCCAGCAGCCCAACCACAGGGTTACACATTCAGTACTTC.

This rearrangement joins TRBV28 to TRBJ1-1; D call uncertain. Trimming took 5 bases from V and 3 from J, leaving 7 bases between them. The CDR3 covers 12 residues. The germline gives CDR1 MDHEN, CDR2 SYDVKM. CDR3 nucleotide sequence: TGTGCCAGCAGTCGGACTTACACTGAAGCTTTCTTT. Protein: CASSRTYTEAFF.

The chain joins TRBV5-8 to TRBJ1-1, with D unclear. The CDR3 spans 13 residues. In germline, CDR1 is SGHTS, CDR2 YDEGEE. With 2 bases removed from V and 1 base from J, the gap between germline ends came to 6 bases. The DNA for the CDR3 is TGTGCCAGCAGCTTTCGGGGGAACACTGAAGCTTTCTTT. Amino acids: CASSFRGNTEAFF.

The chain uses TRBV30 and TRBJ1-1; 8 bases map to TRBD1. This CDR3 is 14 amino acids long. Germline V gene lookup returns CDR1 GTSNPN and CDR2 SVGIG (reference sequence). J gave up 1 base and V 3 bases, and 4 bases lay outside the gene matches. CDR3 residues: CAWRRDRQNTEAFF. CDR3 coding DNA: TGTGCCTGGAGAAGGGACAGGCAGAACACTGAAGCTTTCTTT.

The chain employs TRBV5-5 and TRBJ2-3, with 12 positions matching TRBD2. The CDR3 loop spans 17 amino acids. CDR1 is SGHKS, CDR2 YYEKEE, per germline (reference sequence). With 0 bases clipped from V and 4 bases from J, the junction kept 6 bases outside the gene matches. The CDR3 DNA follows: TGTGCCAGCAGCTTGGGCCTAGCGGGGGGGCACCCAGATACGCAGTATTTT. As protein: CASSLGLAGGHPDTQYF. The variable domain in full, completed from reference TRBV5-5 and TRBJ2-3, reads DAGVTQSPTHLIKTRGQQVTLRCSPISGHKSVSWYQQVLGQGPQFIFQYYEKEERGRGNFPDRFSARQFPNYSSELNVNALLLGDSALYLCASSLGLAGGHPDTQYFGPGTRLTVL.